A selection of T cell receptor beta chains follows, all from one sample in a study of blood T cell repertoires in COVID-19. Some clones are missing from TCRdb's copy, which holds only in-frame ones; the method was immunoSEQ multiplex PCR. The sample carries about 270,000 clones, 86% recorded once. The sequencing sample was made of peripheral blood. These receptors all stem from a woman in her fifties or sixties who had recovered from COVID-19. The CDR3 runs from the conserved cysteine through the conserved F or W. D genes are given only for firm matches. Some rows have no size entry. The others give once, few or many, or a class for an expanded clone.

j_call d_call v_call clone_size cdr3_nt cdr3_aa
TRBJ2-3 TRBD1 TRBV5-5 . TGTGCCAGCAGCACCTCAGGACAGGGCCTAGGTACAGATACGCAGTATTTT CASSTSGQGLGTDTQYF
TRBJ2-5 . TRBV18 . TGTGCCAGCTCAGGTGGAGGGGCCGGGGAGACCCAGTACTTC CASSGGGAGETQYF
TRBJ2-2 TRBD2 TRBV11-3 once TGTGCCAGCAGCTTAGGCCTAGCGGCCGGGGAGCTGTTTTTT CASSLGLAAGELFF
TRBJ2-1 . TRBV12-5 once TGTGCTAGTGGGCAGGGGACCTACAATGAGCAGTTCTTC CASGQGTYNEQFF
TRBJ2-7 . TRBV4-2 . TGTGCCAGCAGCCGCGAGGGCAGGGGCAGTTCCTACGAGCAGTACTTC CASSREGRGSSYEQYF
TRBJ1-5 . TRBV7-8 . TGTGCCAGCAGCCTACGACAGGAGCTCTTGCATTTT CASSLRQELLHF
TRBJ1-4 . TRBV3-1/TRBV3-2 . TGTGCCAGCAGCCCGGGGAGGAATTCTGAAAAACTGTTTTTT CASSPGRNSEKLFF
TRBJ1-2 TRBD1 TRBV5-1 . TGCGCCAGCAGAGGACAGGGGGCTAACTATGGCTACACCTTC CASRGQGANYGYTF
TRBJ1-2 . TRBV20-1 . TGCAGTGCTGACCAGGGCTATGGCTACACCTTC CSADQGYGYTF
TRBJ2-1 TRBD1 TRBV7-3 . TGTGCCAGCAGCTTCAACTCTTTCAGGGGGAATGAGCAGTTCTTC CASSFNSFRGNEQFF
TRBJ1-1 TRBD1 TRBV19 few TGTGCCAGTAGCTCCCCAGGGGGCAGAACTGAAGCTTTCTTT CASSSPGGRTEAFF
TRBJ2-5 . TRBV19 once TGTGCCAGTACCGGGGACCAAGAGACCCAGTACTTC CASTGDQETQYF
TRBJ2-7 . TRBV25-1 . TGTGCCAGCAGTGAATTGGGGGGAGGTGGGGAGCAGTACTTC CASSELGGGGEQYF
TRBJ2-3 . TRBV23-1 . TGCGCCAGCGGTCTTTATTGGCGGGGACTCACAGATACGCAGTATTTT CASGLYWRGLTDTQYF
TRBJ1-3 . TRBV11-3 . TGTGCCAGCAGCTCCGGAGCTGGAAACACCATATATTTT CASSSGAGNTIYF
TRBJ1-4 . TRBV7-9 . TGTGCCAGCAACCCCCCCATCGGTTCCAATGAAAAACTGTTTTTT CASNPPIGSNEKLFF
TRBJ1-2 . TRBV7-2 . TGTGCCAGTAGGTTCGGCCAGGACTATGGCTACACCTTC CASRFGQDYGYTF
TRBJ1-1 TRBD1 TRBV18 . TGTGCCAGCTCACCAGAGGGACAGGGACTTCACACTGAAGCTTTCTTT CASSPEGQGLHTEAFF
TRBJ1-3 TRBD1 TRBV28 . TGTGCCAGCAGACAGGGGGCTGGAAACACCATATATTTT CASRQGAGNTIYF
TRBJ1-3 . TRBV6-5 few TGTGCCACCCAGGTTCAATTCGGAAACACCATATATTTT CATQVQFGNTIYF
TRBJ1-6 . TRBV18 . TGTGCCAGCTCACTACAGGGACCCCGGGAGGCCCTCCACTTT CASSLQGPREALHF
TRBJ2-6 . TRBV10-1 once TGCGCCAGTAGTGATGTTGAGGGCTCTGGGGCCAACGTCCTGACTTTC CASSDVEGSGANVLTF
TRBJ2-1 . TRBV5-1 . TGCGCCAGCAGCTTACTTCCAGAGGACAATGAGCAGTTCTTC CASSLLPEDNEQFF
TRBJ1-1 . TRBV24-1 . TGTGCCACCAGACAAGATGGCTTGACTGAAGCTTTCTTT CATRQDGLTEAFF
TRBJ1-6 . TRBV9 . TGTGCCAGCAGCTCAGGCCCCACAGGCTCCTATAATTCACCCCTCCACTTT CASSSGPTGSYNSPLHF
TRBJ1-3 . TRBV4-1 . TGCGCCAGCAGCCAGCAAGCGGACGTTGTCGGCTCTGGAAACACCATATATTTT CASSQQADVVGSGNTIYF
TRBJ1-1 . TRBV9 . TGTGCCAGCAGGGGCAGTAACACTGAAGCTTTCTTT CASRGSNTEAFF
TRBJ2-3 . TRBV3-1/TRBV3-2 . TGTGCCAGCAGCTTCTCGGGGAGCACAGATACGCAGTATTTT CASSFSGSTDTQYF
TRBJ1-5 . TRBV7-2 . TGTGCCAGCAGCTTAGAATACAGGATTAGCAATCAGCCCCAGCATTTT CASSLEYRISNQPQHF
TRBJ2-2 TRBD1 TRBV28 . TGTGCCAGCAGTTTATTCGGGGGACAGGGATCAACCGGGGAGCTGTTTTTT CASSLFGGQGSTGELFF
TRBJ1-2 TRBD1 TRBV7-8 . TGTGCCAGCAGCTTAAGCGACCCCACAGGGGGCTGGTATGGCTACACCTTC CASSLSDPTGGWYGYTF
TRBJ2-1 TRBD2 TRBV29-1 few TGCAGCGTTGAAGATTTCGCTAGCGGGGGGGCTAATGAGCAGTTCTTC CSVEDFASGGANEQFF
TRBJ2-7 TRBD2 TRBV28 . TGTGCCAGCAGTTCCCCCGGGAGGGGGGCGGGTAGCTCCTACGAGCAGTACTTC CASSSPGRGAGSSYEQYF
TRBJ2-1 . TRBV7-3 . TGTGCCAGCAGCTTAAATCGGCGGGAGCAGTTCTTC CASSLNRREQFF
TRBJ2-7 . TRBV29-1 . TGCAGCGTTGAAGAGGGGAGGGGGTCCGAGCAGTACTTC CSVEEGRGSEQYF
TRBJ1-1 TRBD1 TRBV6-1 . TGTGCCAGCAGTGAACCGGTGGGGGCGACAGGGAAGAACACTGAAGCTTTCTTT CASSEPVGATGKNTEAFF
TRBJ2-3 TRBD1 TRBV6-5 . TGTGCCAGCAGTCCCGGGACAGGGGACACAGATACGCAGTATTTT CASSPGTGDTDTQYF
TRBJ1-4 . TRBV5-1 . TGCGCCAGCAGCTTGGCCGGGGGTATCGGTGAAAAACTGTTTTTT CASSLAGGIGEKLFF
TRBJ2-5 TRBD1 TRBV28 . TGTGCCAGCAGTTTAGCGGGACAGGAAGGAGAGACCCAGTACTTC CASSLAGQEGETQYF
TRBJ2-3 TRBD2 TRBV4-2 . TGTGCCAGCAGCCAAAACTCCGTCGGCGGGGGAAACACAGATACGCAGTATTTT CASSQNSVGGGNTDTQYF
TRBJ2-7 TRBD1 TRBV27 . TGTGCCAGCAGTCGGGGACAGGCCTCCTACGAGCAGTACTTC CASSRGQASYEQYF
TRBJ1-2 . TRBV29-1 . TGCAGCGTTGAAGAAGGGAGTAACTATGGCTACACCTTC CSVEEGSNYGYTF
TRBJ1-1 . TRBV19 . TGTGCCAGTAGTATACCGCAGGGCCCTTTATCTTCAGCTTTCTTT CASSIPQGPLSSAFF
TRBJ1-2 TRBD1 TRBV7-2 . TGTGCCAGGGGGACAGAACCCTCTAACTATGGCTACACCTTC CARGTEPSNYGYTF
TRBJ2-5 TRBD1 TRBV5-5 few TGTGCCAGCAGCGCTGACACAGGGGGAGGGACCCAGTACTTC CASSADTGGGTQYF
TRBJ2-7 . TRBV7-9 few TGTGCCAGCAGCTTAAGGGACTGGACCTACGAGCAGTACTTC CASSLRDWTYEQYF
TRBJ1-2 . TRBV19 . TGTGCCAGTAGTATCAGGGAAAATGGCTACACCTTC CASSIRENGYTF
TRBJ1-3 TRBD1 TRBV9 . TGTGCCAGCAGCGAGGGGGCCCTCACGGGCTCTGGAAACACCATATATTTT CASSEGALTGSGNTIYF
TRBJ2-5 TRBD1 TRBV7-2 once TGTGCCAGCAGCTCCCGACAGGGTAGGGAGACCCAGTACTTC CASSSRQGRETQYF
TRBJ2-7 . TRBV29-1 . TGCAGCGTTGAGAAGGACAGAATAACCTACGAGCAGTACTTC CSVEKDRITYEQYF
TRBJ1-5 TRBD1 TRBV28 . TGTGCCAGCAGTCCATCCTCGGACAGGGTCCGCGGGGGCAATCAGCCCCAGCATTTT CASSPSSDRVRGGNQPQHF
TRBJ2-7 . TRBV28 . TGTGCCAGCACCCCCCACGGGCTAGGGGCTGTTTCCTACGAGCAGTACTTC CASTPHGLGAVSYEQYF
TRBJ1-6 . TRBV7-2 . TGTGCCAGCAGCTTAGGGGGTTTAAGAGGACTATCCCTCCACTTT CASSLGGLRGLSLHF
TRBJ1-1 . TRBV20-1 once TGCAGTGCAGGAGGGGATGGTGAAGCTTTCTTT CSAGGDGEAFF
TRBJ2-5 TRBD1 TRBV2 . TGTGCCAGCAGTGTTGGACAGGGAGGCGAGACCCAGTACTTC CASSVGQGGETQYF